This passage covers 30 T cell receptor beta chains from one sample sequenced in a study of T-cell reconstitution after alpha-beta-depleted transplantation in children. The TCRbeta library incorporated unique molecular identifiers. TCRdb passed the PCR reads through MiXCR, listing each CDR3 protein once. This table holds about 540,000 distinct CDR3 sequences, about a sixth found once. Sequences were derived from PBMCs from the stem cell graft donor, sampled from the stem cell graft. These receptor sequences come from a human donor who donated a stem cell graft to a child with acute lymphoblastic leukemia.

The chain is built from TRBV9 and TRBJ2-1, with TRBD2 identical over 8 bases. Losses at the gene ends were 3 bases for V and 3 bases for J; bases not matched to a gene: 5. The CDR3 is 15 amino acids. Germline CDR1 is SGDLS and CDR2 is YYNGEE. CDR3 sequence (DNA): TGTGCCAGCAGCGGCGGGACTAGTTTCTACAATGAGCAGTTCTTC. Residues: CASSGGTSFYNEQFF. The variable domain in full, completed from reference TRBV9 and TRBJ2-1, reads DSGVTQTPKHLITATGQRVTLRCSPRSGDLSVYWYQQSLDQGLQFLIQYYNGEERAKGNILERFSAQQFPDLHSELNLSSLELGDSALYFCASSGGTSFYNEQFFGPGTRLTVL.

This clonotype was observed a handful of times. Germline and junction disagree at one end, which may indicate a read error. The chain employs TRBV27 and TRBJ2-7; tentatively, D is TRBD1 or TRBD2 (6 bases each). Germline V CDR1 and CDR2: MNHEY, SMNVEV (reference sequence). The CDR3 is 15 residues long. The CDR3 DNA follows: TGTGCCAGTAGTTTTGGGCAGGGGACTTTCTACGAGCAGTACTTC. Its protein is CASSFGQGTFYEQYF.

This chain's CDR3 is CASSLRQTETQYF. Written as DNA, the CDR3 is TGTGCCAGCAGTTTAAGGCAGACAGAGACCCAGTACTTC. This chain links TRBV12-3 or TRBV12-4 with TRBJ2-5, with D uncertain. The CDR3 sequence is 13 residues long. V was shortened by 2 bases and J by 4 bases, with 8 bases between the two germline ends.

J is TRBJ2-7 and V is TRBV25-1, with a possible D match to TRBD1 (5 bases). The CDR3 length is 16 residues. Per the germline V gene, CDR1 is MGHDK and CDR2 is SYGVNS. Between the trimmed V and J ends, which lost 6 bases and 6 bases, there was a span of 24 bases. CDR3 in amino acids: CASSALYYPRGSEQYF. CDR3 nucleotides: TGTGCCAGCAGCGCTTTGTACTACCCTAGGGGCTCCGAGCAGTACTTC.

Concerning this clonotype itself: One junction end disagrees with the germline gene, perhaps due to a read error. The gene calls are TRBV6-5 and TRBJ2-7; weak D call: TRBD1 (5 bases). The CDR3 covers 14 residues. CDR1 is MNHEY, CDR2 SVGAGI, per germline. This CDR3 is CVSIPPDRTYEQYF. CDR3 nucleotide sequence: TGTGTCAGCATTCCTCCCGACAGAACCTACGAGCAGTACTTC.

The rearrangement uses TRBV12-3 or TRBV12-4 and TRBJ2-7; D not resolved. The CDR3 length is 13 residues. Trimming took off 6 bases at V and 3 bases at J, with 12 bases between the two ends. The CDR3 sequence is CASSADGYYEQYF. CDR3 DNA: TGTGCCAGCAGCGCGGACGGCTACTACGAGCAGTACTTC.

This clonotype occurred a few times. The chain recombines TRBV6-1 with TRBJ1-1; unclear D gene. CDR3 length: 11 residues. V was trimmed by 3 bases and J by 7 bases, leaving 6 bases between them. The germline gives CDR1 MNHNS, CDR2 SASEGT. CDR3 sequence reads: CASSERDEAFF. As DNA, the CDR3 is TGTGCCAGCAGTGAGAGAGATGAAGCTTTCTTT.

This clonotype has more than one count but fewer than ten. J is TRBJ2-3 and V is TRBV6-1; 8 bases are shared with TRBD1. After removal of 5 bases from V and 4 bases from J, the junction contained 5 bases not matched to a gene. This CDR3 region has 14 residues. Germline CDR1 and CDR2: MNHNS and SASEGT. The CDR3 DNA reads TGTGCCAGCAGTCGGACAGGGACCGCAGATACGCAGTATTTT. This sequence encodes CASSRTGTADTQYF.

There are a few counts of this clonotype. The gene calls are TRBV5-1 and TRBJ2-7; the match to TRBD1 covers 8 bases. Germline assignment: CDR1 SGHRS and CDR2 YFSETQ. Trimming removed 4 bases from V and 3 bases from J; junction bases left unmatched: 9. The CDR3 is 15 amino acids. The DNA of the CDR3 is TGCGCCAGCAGCCCGCGACTCGGACAGGGCTACGAGCAGTACTTC. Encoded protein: CASSPRLGQGYEQYF.

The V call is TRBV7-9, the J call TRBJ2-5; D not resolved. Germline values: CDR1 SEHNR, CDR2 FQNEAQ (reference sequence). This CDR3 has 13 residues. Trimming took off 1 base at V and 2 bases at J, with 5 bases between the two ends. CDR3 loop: CASSLVRQETQYF. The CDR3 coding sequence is TGTGCCAGCAGCTTAGTCAGACAAGAGACCCAGTACTTC. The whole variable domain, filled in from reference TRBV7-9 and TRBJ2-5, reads DTGVSQNPRHKITKRGQNVTFRCDPISEHNRLYWYRQTLGQGPEFLTYFQNEAQLEKSRLLSDRFSAERPKGSFSTLEIQRTEQGDSAMYLCASSLVRQETQYFGPGTRLLVL.

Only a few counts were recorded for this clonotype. CDR3 in DNA: TGCGCCAGCAGCCCGGGACAGGGACGGGGGTGGACTGAAGCTTTCTTT. It specifies CASSPGQGRGWTEAFF. This chain joins TRBV5-1 and TRBJ1-1; 9 positions match TRBD1. Trimming took 4 bases from V and 5 from J; bases not matched to a gene: 12. The germline V gene encodes CDR1 SGHRS and CDR2 YFSETQ. CDR3 length: 16 residues.

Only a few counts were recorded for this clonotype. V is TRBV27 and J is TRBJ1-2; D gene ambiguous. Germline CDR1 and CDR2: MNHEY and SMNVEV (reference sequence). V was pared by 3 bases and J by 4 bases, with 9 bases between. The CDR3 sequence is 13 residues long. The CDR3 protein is CASSFSGFYGYTF. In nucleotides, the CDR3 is TGTGCCAGCAGTTTCAGCGGATTCTATGGCTACACCTTC.

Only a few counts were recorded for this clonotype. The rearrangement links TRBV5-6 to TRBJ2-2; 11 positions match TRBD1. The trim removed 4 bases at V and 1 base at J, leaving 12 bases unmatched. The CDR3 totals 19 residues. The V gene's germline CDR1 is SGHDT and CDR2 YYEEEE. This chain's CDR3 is CASSPSRDRGKWNTGELFF. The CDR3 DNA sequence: TGTGCCAGCAGCCCCAGTAGGGACAGGGGGAAGTGGAACACCGGGGAGCTGTTTTTT.

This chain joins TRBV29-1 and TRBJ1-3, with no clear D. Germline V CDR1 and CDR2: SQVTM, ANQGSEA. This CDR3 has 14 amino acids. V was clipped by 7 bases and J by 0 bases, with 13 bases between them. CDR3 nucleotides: TGCAGCGGAATGGGAAGCCTCTCTGGAAACACCATATATTTT. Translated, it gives CSGMGSLSGNTIYF.

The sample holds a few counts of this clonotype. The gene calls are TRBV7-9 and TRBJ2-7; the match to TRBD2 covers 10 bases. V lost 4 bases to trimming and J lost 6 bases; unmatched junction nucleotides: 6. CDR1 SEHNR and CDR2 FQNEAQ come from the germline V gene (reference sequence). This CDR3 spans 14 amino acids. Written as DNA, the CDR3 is TGTGCCAGCAGCTCTAGCGGGGGATTAGGCGAGCAGTACTTC. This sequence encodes CASSSSGGLGEQYF.

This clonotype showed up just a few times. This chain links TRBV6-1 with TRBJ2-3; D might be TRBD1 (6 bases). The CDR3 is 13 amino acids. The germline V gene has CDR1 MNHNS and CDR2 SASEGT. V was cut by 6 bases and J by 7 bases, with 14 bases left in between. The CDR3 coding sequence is TGTGCCAGCAGCACCGGACAGCAGTATACGCAGTATTTT. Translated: CASSTGQQYTQYF.

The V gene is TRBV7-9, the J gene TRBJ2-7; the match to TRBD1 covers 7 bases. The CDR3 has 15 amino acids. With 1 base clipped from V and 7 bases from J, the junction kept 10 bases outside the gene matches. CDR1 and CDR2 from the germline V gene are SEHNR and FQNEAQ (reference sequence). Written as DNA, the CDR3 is TGTGCCAGCAGCTTAGTGACAGGGCCCCCGGGGGAGCAGTACTTC. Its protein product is CASSLVTGPPGEQYF.

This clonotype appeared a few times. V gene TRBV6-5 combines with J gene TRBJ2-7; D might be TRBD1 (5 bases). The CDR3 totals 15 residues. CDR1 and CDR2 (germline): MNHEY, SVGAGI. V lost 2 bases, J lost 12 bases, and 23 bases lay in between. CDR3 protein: CASSYRQGAVYNMYF. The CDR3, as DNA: TGTGCCAGCAGTTACAGGCAAGGGGCGGTCTATAATATGTACTTC.

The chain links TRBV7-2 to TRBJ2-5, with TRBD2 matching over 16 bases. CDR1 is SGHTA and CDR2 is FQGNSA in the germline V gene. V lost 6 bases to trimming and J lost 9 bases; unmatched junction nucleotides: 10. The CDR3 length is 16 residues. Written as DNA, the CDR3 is TGTGCCAGCAGTTTCCCGGGACTAGCGGGGGGGATGGCCCAGTACTTC. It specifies CASSFPGLAGGMAQYF.

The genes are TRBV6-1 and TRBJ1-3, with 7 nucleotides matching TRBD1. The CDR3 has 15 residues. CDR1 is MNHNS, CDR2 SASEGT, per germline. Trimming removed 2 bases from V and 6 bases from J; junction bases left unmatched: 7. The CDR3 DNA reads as TGTGCCAGCAGTGAAAGCCGACAGGGTGTAAACACCATATATTTT. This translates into CASSESRQGVNTIYF.

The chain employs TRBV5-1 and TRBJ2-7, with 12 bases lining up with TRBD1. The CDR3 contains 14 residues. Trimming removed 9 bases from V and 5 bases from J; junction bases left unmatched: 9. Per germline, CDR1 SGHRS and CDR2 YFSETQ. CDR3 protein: CATQVGTGGDEQYF. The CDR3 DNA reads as TGCGCCACGCAGGTGGGGACAGGGGGCGACGAGCAGTACTTC. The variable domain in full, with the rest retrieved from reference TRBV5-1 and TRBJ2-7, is KAGVTQTPRYLIKTRGQQVTLSCSPISGHRSVSWYQQTPGQGLQFLFEYFSETQRNKGNFPGRFSGRQFSNSRSEMNVSTLELGDSALYLCATQVGTGGDEQYFGPGTRLTVT.

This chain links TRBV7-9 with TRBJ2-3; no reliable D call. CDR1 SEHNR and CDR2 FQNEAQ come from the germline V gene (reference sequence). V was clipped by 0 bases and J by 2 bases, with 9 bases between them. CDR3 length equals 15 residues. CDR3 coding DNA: TGTGCCAGCAGCTTAGCTCTACCGGTCACAGATACGCAGTATTTT. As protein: CASSLALPVTDTQYF. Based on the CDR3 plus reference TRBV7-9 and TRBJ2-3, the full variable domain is DTGVSQNPRHKITKRGQNVTFRCDPISEHNRLYWYRQTLGQGPEFLTYFQNEAQLEKSRLLSDRFSAERPKGSFSTLEIQRTEQGDSAMYLCASSLALPVTDTQYFGPGTRLTVL.

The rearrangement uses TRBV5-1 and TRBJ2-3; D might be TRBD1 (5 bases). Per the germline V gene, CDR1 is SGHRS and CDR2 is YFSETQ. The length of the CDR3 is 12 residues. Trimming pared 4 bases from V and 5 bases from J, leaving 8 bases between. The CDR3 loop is CASSQQEDTQYF. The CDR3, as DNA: TGCGCCAGCAGCCAACAGGAAGATACGCAGTATTTT.

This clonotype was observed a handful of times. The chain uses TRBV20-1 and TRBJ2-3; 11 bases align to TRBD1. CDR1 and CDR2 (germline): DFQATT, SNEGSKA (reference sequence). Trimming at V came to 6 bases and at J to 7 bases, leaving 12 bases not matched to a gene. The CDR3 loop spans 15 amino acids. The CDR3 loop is CSAQLRGQGGHTQYF. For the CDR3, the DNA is TGCAGTGCCCAACTCAGGGGACAGGGGGGACATACGCAGTATTTT.

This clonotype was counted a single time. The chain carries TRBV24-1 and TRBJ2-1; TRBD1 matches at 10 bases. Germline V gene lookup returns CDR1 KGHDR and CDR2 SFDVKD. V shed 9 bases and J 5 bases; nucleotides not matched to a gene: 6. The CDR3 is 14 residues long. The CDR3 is CATQRDRGHNEQFF. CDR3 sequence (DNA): TGTGCCACCCAGCGCGACAGGGGGCACAATGAGCAGTTCTTC.

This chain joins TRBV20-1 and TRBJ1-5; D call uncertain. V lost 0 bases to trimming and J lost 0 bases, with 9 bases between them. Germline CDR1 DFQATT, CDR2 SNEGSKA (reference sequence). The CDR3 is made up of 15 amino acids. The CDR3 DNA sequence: TGCAGTGCTAGAGATCCAGATAATAGCAATCAGCCCCAGCATTTT. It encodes CSARDPDNSNQPQHF.

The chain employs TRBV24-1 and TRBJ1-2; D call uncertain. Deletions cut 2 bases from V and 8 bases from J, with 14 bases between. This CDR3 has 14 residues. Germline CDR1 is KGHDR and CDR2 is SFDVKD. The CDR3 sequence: CATSDSGRAQGYTF. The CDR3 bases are TGTGCCACCAGTGATTCCGGACGGGCGCAGGGCTACACCTTC.

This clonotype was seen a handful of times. The CDR3 DNA is TGCAGTGCAAGGACAGGGGACTACAATGAGCAGTTCTTC. This encodes CSARTGDYNEQFF. The J gene is TRBJ2-1, the V gene TRBV20-1; 9 bases align to TRBD1. The V and J ends lost 6 bases and 3 bases, in that order; junction bases with no gene match: 3. The CDR3 contains 13 residues. Germline CDR1 is DFQATT and CDR2 is SNEGSKA (reference sequence).

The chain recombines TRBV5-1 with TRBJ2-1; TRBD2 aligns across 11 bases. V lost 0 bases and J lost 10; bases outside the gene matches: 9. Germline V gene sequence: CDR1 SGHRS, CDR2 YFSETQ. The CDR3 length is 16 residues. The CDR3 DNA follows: TGCGCCAGCAGCTTGGTTTTAGCGGGAGGGCTACTGGAGCAGTTCTTC. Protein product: CASSLVLAGGLLEQFF.

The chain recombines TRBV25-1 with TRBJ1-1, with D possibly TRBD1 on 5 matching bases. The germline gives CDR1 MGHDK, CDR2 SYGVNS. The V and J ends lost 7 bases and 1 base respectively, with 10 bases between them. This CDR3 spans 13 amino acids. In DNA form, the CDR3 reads TGTGCCAGCAAAGGGGCCGGGAACACTGAAGCTTTCTTT. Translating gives CASKGAGNTEAFF.